A selection of T cell receptor beta chains follows, all from one sample in a study of beta chain features in type 1 diabetes. TCRdb's table, derived via immunoSEQ multiplex PCR, lists solely in-frame clones and lacks some. The sample holds some 140,000 clones, about 9.2% seen once. Material: central memory CD4+ T cells from blood. The receptor source for this set is a man between 18 and 35 years old in good health. Both conserved end residues are part of each CDR3. Each record gives: CDR3 DNA, CDR3 protein, V gene, J gene, clone size, D gene. D genes are given only for firm matches. Rows may omit the clone size; those that give it use once, few, many or a size class.

cdr3_nt: TGCGCCAGCAGCCCGAGGACAGGGTACTCCTACGAGCAGTACTTC
cdr3_aa: CASSPRTGYSYEQYF
v_call: TRBV5-1
j_call: TRBJ2-7
clone_size: few
d_call: TRBD1

cdr3_nt: TGTGCCAGCAGCTTAGTGGAACTAGCGGTTGAGCAGTTCTTC
cdr3_aa: CASSLVELAVEQFF
v_call: TRBV7-2
j_call: TRBJ2-1
clone_size: .
d_call: TRBD2

cdr3_nt: TGTGCCAGCAGTTTGAACCCGTCGGGTGCCTACGAGCAGTACTTC
cdr3_aa: CASSLNPSGAYEQYF
v_call: TRBV6-6
j_call: TRBJ2-7
clone_size: few
d_call: .

cdr3_nt: TGTGCCAGCAGCCCCCCGGGGCAGGGGAACAATGAGCAGTTCTTC
cdr3_aa: CASSPPGQGNNEQFF
v_call: TRBV11-2
j_call: TRBJ2-1
clone_size: few
d_call: .

cdr3_nt: TGTGCCAGCAGTTATCCCAGGGCCCAGGGAGGGCCACCCCTCCACTTT
cdr3_aa: CASSYPRAQGGPPLHF
v_call: TRBV6-5
j_call: TRBJ1-6
clone_size: .
d_call: .

cdr3_nt: TGTGCCAGCAGTGAAGCGCGGGATACGCAGTATTTT
cdr3_aa: CASSEARDTQYF
v_call: TRBV2
j_call: TRBJ2-3
clone_size: .
d_call: .

cdr3_nt: TGTGCCAGCTTCACCACAATGTCCAGGGGCACAGATACGCAGTATTTT
cdr3_aa: CASFTTMSRGTDTQYF
v_call: TRBV18
j_call: TRBJ2-3
clone_size: .
d_call: .

cdr3_nt: TGTGCCATCAGTGAGTCGAAGGGGGTATGGAACACCGGGGAGCTGTTTTTT
cdr3_aa: CAISESKGVWNTGELFF
v_call: TRBV10-3
j_call: TRBJ2-2
clone_size: few
d_call: .

cdr3_nt: TGTGCCAGCACCACAGGGGGCTCTTACAATGAGCAGTTCTTC
cdr3_aa: CASTTGGSYNEQFF
v_call: TRBV28
j_call: TRBJ2-1
clone_size: many
d_call: TRBD1

cdr3_nt: TGTGCCAGCAGCCCTCACGGCCAGGGCCCCGAGCAGTACTTC
cdr3_aa: CASSPHGQGPEQYF
v_call: TRBV7-2
j_call: TRBJ2-7
clone_size: few
d_call: .

cdr3_nt: TGTGCCACCCAAGGGGGTTTGGCCTACGAGCAGTACTTC
cdr3_aa: CATQGGLAYEQYF
v_call: TRBV15
j_call: TRBJ2-7
clone_size: few
d_call: .

cdr3_nt: TGTGCCAGCAGGGACCCGGACAGGGCCGGGAGTGAGCAGTTCTTC
cdr3_aa: CASRDPDRAGSEQFF
v_call: TRBV2
j_call: TRBJ2-1
clone_size: many
d_call: TRBD1

cdr3_nt: TGTGCCAGCAGCTTAGCGACTAGCGGGGGCAACTCCTACGAGCAGTACTTC
cdr3_aa: CASSLATSGGNSYEQYF
v_call: TRBV7-2
j_call: TRBJ2-7
clone_size: few
d_call: TRBD2

cdr3_nt: TGTGCCAGCGGACGGCGACAGGGGGTCTACGAGCAGTACTTC
cdr3_aa: CASGRRQGVYEQYF
v_call: TRBV11-2
j_call: TRBJ2-7
clone_size: .
d_call: TRBD1

cdr3_nt: TGCGCCAGCAGCATCGGACAGGAGGTTTCACCCCTCCACTTT
cdr3_aa: CASSIGQEVSPLHF
v_call: TRBV5-1
j_call: TRBJ1-6
clone_size: few
d_call: TRBD1

cdr3_nt: TGTGCCAGCAGACCCAAAGGACAGGGCGGTGAAAAACTGTTTTTT
cdr3_aa: CASRPKGQGGEKLFF
v_call: TRBV7-9
j_call: TRBJ1-4
clone_size: few
d_call: TRBD1

cdr3_nt: TGTGCCAGCAGCCCCTTGACTAGTCGCGAGCAGTACTTC
cdr3_aa: CASSPLTSREQYF
v_call: TRBV5-4
j_call: TRBJ2-7
clone_size: few
d_call: .

cdr3_nt: TGCGCCAGCAGCCCGACCAGGGGGCCGGGCAATCAGCCCCAGCATTTT
cdr3_aa: CASSPTRGPGNQPQHF
v_call: TRBV4-1
j_call: TRBJ1-5
clone_size: .
d_call: TRBD1